The source of this T cell receptor beta chain is a study of monozygotic twins with inflammatory bowel disease. Germline V gene lookup returns CDR1 MNHEY and CDR2 SVGAGI. The length of the CDR3 is 15 residues. TCRdb re-called the 5' RACE reads; one entry per CDR3 protein, DNA not given. Found here are some 150,000 distinct CDR3 sequences; the top ten clones hold over 1%. The clonotype comes from a human donor with ulcerative colitis or Crohn's disease, or a healthy co-twin of an affected twin (not recorded which). Specimen: blood. The J gene is TRBJ1-5, the V gene TRBV6-5; TCRdb proposes TRBD1, but this gene call is untestable without DNA. The CDR3 protein is CASSYRQGAGQPQHF.